This section outlines one T cell receptor beta chain sequence together with its context. This sample is drawn from a study of T-cell memory formation after mild COVID-19. Trimming took off 0 bases at V and 1 base at J, with 15 bases between the two ends. The CDR3 is 17 residues long. CDR1 is SGHRS and CDR2 is YFSETQ in the germline V gene. TCRdb reanalysed the 5' RACE reads using MiXCR and keeps one entry per CDR3 protein. The profile shows roughly 240,000 distinct CDR3 sequences, just over 15% of them singletons. V usage is TRBV5-1 and J usage is TRBJ2-3; D ambiguous. Sequencing used PBMCs or a T cell subset sorted from them (not recorded which). The clonotype was recovered from an adult woman who had mild COVID-19 (a few samples of this study predate the infection). Cell type and time point are not known. The CDR3 DNA sequence: TGCGCCAGCAGCTTGGGCGACACCGCGTTGGGCACAGATACGCAGTATTTT. Translating gives CASSLGDTALGTDTQYF.